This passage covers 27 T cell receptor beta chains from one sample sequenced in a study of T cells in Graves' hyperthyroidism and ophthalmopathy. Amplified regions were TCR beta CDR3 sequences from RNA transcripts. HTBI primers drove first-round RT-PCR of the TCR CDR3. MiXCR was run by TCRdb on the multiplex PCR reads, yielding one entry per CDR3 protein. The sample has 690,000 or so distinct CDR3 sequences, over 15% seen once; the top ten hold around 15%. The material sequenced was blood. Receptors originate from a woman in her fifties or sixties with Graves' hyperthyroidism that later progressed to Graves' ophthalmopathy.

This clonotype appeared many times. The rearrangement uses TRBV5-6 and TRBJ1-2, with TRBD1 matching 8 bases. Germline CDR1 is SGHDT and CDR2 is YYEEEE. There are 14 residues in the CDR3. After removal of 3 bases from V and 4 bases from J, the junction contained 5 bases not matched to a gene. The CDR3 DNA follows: TGTGCCAGCAGCTCCACGGGACAGGCCTATGGCTACACCTTC. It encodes CASSSTGQAYGYTF.

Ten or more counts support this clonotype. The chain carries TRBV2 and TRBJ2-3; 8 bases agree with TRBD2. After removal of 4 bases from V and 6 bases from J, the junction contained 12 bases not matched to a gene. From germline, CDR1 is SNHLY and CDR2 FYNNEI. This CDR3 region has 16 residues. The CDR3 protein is CASSVSDERGFDTQYF. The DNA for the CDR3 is TGTGCCAGCAGTGTCTCCGACGAGCGGGGGTTTGATACGCAGTATTTT.

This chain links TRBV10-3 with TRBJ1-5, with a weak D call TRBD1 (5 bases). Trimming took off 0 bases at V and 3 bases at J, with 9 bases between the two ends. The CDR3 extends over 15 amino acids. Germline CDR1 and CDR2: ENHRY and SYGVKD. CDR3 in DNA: TGTGCCATCAGTGAGTCTGGGGGGGACAATCAGCCCCAGCATTTT. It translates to CAISESGGDNQPQHF.

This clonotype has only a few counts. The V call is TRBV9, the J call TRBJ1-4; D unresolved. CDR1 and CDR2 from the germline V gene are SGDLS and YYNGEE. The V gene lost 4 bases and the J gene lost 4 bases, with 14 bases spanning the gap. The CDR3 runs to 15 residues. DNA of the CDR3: TGTGCCAGCAGCCCCTATCGGACGGTTAATGAAAAACTGTTTTTT. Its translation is CASSPYRTVNEKLFF.

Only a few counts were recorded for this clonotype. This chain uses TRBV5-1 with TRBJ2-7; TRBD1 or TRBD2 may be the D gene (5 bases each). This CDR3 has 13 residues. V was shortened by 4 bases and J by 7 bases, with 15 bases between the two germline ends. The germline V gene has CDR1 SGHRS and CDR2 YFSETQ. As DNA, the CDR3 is TGCGCCAGCAGCAGGGAGCAGGGTCGGGAGCAGTACTTC. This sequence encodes CASSREQGREQYF. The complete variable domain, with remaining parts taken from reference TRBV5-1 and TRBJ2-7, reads KAGVTQTPRYLIKTRGQQVTLSCSPISGHRSVSWYQQTPGQGLQFLFEYFSETQRNKGNFPGRFSGRQFSNSRSEMNVSTLELGDSALYLCASSREQGREQYFGPGTRLTVT.

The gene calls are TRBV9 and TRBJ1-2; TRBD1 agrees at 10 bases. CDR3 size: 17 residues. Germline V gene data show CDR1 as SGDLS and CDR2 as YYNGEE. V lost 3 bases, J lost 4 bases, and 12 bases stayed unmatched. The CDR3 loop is CASSGRDRGTLGYGYTF. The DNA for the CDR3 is TGTGCCAGCAGCGGACGGGACAGGGGCACCCTAGGCTATGGCTACACCTTC.

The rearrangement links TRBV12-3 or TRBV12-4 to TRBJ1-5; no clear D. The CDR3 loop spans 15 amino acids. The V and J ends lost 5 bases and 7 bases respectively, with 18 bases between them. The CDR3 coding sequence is TGTGCCAGCAGTAGTACGGGGAACGACAACCAGCCCCAGCATTTT. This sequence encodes CASSSTGNDNQPQHF.

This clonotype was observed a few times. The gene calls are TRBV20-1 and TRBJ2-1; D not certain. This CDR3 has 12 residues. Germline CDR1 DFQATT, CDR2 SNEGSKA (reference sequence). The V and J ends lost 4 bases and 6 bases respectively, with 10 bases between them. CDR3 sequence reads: CSANPRPNEQFF. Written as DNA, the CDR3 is TGCAGTGCTAATCCTCGGCCCAATGAGCAGTTCTTC.

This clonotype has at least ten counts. The CDR3 spells CASNLIENTEAFF. The CDR3 DNA reads as TGTGCCAGCAACCTTATTGAGAACACTGAAGCTTTCTTT. The chain joins TRBV7-9 to TRBJ1-1; the D is unclear. The CDR3 runs 13 residues. The V gene's germline CDR1 is SEHNR and CDR2 FQNEAQ (reference sequence). The V and J ends lost 7 bases and 1 base respectively, with 10 bases between them.

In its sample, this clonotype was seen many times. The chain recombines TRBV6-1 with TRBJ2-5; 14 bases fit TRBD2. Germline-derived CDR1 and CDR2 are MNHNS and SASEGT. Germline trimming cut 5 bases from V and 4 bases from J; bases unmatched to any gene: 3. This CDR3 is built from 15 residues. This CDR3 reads CASSYGLAGGETQYF. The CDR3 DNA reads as TGTGCCAGCAGTTACGGACTAGCGGGGGGAGAGACCCAGTACTTC.

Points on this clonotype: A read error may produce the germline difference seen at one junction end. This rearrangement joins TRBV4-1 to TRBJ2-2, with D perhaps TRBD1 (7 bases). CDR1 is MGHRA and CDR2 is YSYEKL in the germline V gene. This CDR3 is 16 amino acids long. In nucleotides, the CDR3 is TGCGCCAGCAGCCACAGGGGGGAATTAGGCACCGGGGAGCTGTATTTT. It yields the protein CASSHRGELGTGELYF.

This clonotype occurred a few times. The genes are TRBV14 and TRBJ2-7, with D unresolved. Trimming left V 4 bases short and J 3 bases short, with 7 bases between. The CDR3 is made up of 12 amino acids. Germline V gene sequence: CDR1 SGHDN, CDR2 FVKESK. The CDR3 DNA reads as TGTGCCAGCAGCCGGGTTATCTACGAGCAGTACTTC. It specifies CASSRVIYEQYF.

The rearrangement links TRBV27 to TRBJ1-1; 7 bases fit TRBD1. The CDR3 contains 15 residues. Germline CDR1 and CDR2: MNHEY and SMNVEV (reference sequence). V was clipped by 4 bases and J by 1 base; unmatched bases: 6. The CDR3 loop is CASSWTGEGNTEAFF. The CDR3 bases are TGTGCCAGCAGTTGGACAGGCGAGGGGAACACTGAAGCTTTCTTT.

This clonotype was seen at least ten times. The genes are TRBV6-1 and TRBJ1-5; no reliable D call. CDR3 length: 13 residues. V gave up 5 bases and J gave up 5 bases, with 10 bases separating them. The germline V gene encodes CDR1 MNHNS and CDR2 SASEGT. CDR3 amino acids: CASSTATYQPQHF. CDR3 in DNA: TGTGCCAGCAGTACTGCTACCTATCAGCCCCAGCATTTT.

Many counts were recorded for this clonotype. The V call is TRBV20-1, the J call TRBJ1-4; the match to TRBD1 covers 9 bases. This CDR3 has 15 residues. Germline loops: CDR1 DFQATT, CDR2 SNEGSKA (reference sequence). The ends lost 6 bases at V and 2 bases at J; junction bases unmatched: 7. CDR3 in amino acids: CSARTGVATNEKLFF. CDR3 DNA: TGCAGTGCAAGGACAGGGGTGGCGACTAATGAAAAACTGTTTTTT.

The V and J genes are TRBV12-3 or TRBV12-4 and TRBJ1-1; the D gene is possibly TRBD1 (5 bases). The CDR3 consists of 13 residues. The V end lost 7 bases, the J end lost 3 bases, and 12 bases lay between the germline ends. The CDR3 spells CASTKGAYTEAFF. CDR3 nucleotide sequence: TGTGCCAGCACCAAAGGGGCATACACTGAAGCTTTCTTT.

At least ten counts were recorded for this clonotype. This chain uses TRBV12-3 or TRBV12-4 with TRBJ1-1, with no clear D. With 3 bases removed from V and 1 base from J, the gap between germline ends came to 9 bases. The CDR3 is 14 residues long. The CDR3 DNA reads TGTGCCAGCAGTTTTACGGCAGCGAACACTGAAGCTTTCTTT. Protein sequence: CASSFTAANTEAFF.

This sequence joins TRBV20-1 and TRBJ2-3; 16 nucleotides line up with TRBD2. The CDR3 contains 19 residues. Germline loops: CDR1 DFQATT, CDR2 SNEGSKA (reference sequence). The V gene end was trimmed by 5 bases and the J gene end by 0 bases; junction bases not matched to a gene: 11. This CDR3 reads CSAGNLGLAGGPSTDTQYF. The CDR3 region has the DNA TGCAGTGCTGGCAACCTGGGACTAGCGGGGGGGCCGAGCACAGATACGCAGTATTTT.

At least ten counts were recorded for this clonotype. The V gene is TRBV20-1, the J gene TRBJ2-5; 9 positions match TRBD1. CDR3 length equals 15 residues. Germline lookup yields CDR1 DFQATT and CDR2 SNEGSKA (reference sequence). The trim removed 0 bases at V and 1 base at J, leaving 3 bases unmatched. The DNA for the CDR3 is TGCAGTGCTAGAGATCCGGGACAGGGCCAAGAGACCCAGTACTTC. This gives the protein CSARDPGQGQETQYF.

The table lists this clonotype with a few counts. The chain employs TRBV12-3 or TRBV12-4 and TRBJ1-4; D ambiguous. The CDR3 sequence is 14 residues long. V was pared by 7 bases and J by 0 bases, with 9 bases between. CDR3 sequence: CASTGIATNEKLFF. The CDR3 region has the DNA TGTGCCAGCACCGGGATTGCAACTAATGAAAAACTGTTTTTT.

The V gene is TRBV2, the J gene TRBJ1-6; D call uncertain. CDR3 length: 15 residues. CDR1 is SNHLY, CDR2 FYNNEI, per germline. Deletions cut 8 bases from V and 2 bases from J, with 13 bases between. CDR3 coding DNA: TGTGCCAGCGGACGGGCTGAAACCTATAATTCACCCCTCCACTTT. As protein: CASGRAETYNSPLHF.

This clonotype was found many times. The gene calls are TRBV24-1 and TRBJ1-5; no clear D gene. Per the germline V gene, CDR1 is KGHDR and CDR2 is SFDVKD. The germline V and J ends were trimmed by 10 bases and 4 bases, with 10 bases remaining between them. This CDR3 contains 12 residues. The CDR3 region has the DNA TGTGCCACGGTACACATTAATCAGCCCCAGCATTTT. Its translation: CATVHINQPQHF.

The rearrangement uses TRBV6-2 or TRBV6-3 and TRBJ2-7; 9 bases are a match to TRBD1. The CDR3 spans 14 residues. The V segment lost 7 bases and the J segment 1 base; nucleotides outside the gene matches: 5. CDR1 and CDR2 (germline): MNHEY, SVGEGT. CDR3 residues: CASTRDRDSYEQYF. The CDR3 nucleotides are TGTGCCAGCACCCGGGACAGGGATTCCTACGAGCAGTACTTC.

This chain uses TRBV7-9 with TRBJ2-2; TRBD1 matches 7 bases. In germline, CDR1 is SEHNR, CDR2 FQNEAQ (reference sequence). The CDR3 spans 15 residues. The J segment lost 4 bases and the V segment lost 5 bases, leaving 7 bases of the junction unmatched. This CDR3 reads CASSRLGTATGELFF. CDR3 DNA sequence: TGTGCCAGCAGCCGACTTGGGACAGCCACCGGGGAGCTGTTTTTT.

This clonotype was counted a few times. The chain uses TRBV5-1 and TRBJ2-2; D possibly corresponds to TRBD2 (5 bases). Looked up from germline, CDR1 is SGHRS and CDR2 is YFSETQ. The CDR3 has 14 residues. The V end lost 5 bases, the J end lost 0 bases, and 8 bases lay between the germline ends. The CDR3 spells CASRPEANTGELFF. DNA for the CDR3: TGCGCCAGCAGACCGGAGGCGAACACCGGGGAGCTGTTTTTT.

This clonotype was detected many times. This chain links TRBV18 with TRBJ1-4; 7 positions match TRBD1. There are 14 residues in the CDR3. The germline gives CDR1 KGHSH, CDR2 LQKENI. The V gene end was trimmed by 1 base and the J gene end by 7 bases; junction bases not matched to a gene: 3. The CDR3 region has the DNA TGTGCCAGCTCACCACAGGGACAGCCTGAAAAACTGTTTTTT. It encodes CASSPQGQPEKLFF.

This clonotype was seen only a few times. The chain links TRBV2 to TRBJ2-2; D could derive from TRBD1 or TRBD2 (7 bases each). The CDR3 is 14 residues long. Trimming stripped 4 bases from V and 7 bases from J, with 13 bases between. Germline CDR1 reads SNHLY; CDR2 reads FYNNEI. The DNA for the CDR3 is TGTGCCAGCAGTGTCCTCAGGGGGGGCGGGGAGCTGTTTTTT. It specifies CASSVLRGGGELFF.